The 28 T cell receptor beta chains presented below share a single source sample, sequenced in a study of blood T cell repertoires in COVID-19. The protocol was immunoSEQ multiplex PCR, while the TCRdb copy is restricted to in-frame clones and leaves out a portion. The table lists over 100,000 clones, over 75% of them singletons. Material: peripheral blood. The receptors were sampled from a man older than 75 with acute or convalescent COVID-19.

The chain couples TRBV7-8 to TRBJ2-5, with no clear D. Germline CDR1 and CDR2: SGHVS and FQNEAQ. The CDR3 covers 13 residues. Between the trimmed V and J ends, which lost 11 bases and 1 base, there was a span of 14 bases. The CDR3 region is CASFRVIQETQYF. DNA of the CDR3: TGTGCCTCCTTTCGGGTAATCCAAGAGACCCAGTACTTC.

The gene calls are TRBV24-1 and TRBJ2-1; 9 bases are a match to TRBD1. Losses at the gene ends were 3 bases for V and 8 bases for J; bases not matched to a gene: 10. The CDR3 runs to 16 residues. The V gene's germline CDR1 is KGHDR and CDR2 SFDVKD. CDR3 region: CATSDPGQGLGDEQFF. CDR3 DNA sequence: TGTGCCACCAGTGATCCCGGACAGGGGCTAGGCGATGAGCAGTTCTTC.

This rearrangement joins TRBV7-6 to TRBJ2-1; 9 nucleotides align to TRBD2. V gave up 5 bases and J gave up 7 bases; unmatched junction bases: 18. The V gene's germline CDR1 is SGHVS and CDR2 FNYEAQ. The CDR3 is made up of 18 amino acids. CDR3 DNA: TGTGCCAGCAGCCCCTGGGCGGGAGGGCCCCTCCGGGAAAATGAGCAGTTCTTC. Translating it yields CASSPWAGGPLRENEQFF.

The chain couples TRBV7-3 to TRBJ2-7; 10 bases agree with TRBD2. Trimming cost V 5 bases and J 0 bases; bases outside gene matches: 7. The CDR3 is 16 residues long. Germline loops: CDR1 SGHTA, CDR2 FQGTGA. The CDR3 region is CASSPGLALSSYEQYF. The CDR3, as DNA: TGTGCCAGCAGCCCGGGACTAGCGCTCAGCTCCTACGAGCAGTACTTC.

This clone was counted between two and nine times. The chain links TRBV5-1 to TRBJ2-1; D perhaps matches TRBD2 (7 bases). The V and J ends lost 4 bases and 5 bases respectively, with 16 bases between them. The CDR3 runs 15 residues. CDR1 is SGHRS and CDR2 is YFSETQ in the germline V gene. The CDR3 DNA reads TGCGCCAGCAGCGGTGGCGGGGGCCGGGACAATGAGCAGTTCTTC. Its protein product is CASSGGGGRDNEQFF.

This clone was observed a few times. The chain is built from TRBV24-1 and TRBJ2-2, with 10 bases fitting TRBD1. The V gene's germline CDR1 is KGHDR and CDR2 SFDVKD. The CDR3 is made up of 15 amino acids. J was trimmed by 6 bases and V by 3 bases; bases with no gene match: 3. CDR3 protein: CATSDRTGGSGELFF. The CDR3 region has the DNA TGTGCCACCAGTGATAGGACAGGGGGATCCGGGGAGCTGTTTTTT.

The CDR3 spells CASSLAGQGTSPLHF. CDR3 nucleotide sequence: TGTGCCAGCAGCTTAGCCGGACAGGGAACTTCACCCCTCCACTTT. The gene calls are TRBV7-2 and TRBJ1-6, with TRBD1 identical over 8 bases. CDR1 and CDR2 (germline): SGHTA, FQGNSA. The CDR3 runs to 15 residues. Losses at the gene ends were 0 bases for V and 9 bases for J; bases not matched to a gene: 4. Full variable domain (remainder filled in from reference TRBV7-2 and TRBJ1-6): GAGVSQSPSNKVTEKGKDVELRCDPISGHTALYWYRQSLGQGLEFLIYFQGNSAPDKSGLPSDRFSAERTGGSVSTLTIQRTQQEDSAVYLCASSLAGQGTSPLHFGNGTRLTVT.

V usage is TRBV7-2 and J usage is TRBJ2-5; D perhaps matches TRBD1 (5 bases). Trimming removed 5 bases at V and 13 bases at J, with 20 bases between. This CDR3 has 13 residues. CDR1 is SGHTA, CDR2 FQGNSA, per germline. The CDR3 loop is CASSARVVGGPYF. CDR3 in DNA: TGTGCCAGCAGCGCCAGGGTGGTCGGCGGTCCGTACTTC. Using reference TRBV7-2 and TRBJ2-5 for the parts outside the CDR3, the full variable domain is GAGVSQSPSNKVTEKGKDVELRCDPISGHTALYWYRQSLGQGLEFLIYFQGNSAPDKSGLPSDRFSAERTGGSVSTLTIQRTQQEDSAVYLCASSARVVGGPYFGPGTRLLVL.

The chain recombines TRBV19 with TRBJ2-3; 9 bases match TRBD1. V was clipped by 5 bases and J by 1 base; unmatched bases: 10. Germline V CDR1 and CDR2: LNHDA, SQIVND (reference sequence). The CDR3 runs to 17 residues. CDR3 DNA: TGTGCCAGTAGTGCCGGGGCCCGGGACAGGGGCACAGATACGCAGTATTTT. Amino acids: CASSAGARDRGTDTQYF.

The rearrangement joins TRBV5-6 to TRBJ2-1, with TRBD1 identical over 8 bases. This CDR3 comprises 15 residues. V lost 2 bases and J lost 3; bases outside the gene matches: 4. Germline assignment: CDR1 SGHDT and CDR2 YYEEEE. CDR3 residues: CASSFPDRDYNEQFF. CDR3 coding DNA: TGTGCCAGCAGCTTCCCGGACAGGGACTACAATGAGCAGTTCTTC.

CDR3 nucleotides: TGTGCCACCAGCGGTGGGACAGAAGTTCATGATACGCAGTATTTT. This encodes CATSGGTEVHDTQYF. The chain is built from TRBV24-1 and TRBJ2-3; the match to TRBD1 covers 7 bases. CDR3 size: 15 residues. Trimming at V came to 7 bases and at J to 6 bases, leaving 12 bases not matched to a gene. Germline V CDR1 and CDR2: KGHDR, SFDVKD.

V is TRBV2 and J is TRBJ1-2; TRBD1 aligns across 7 bases. The CDR3 has 14 residues. With V trimmed by 3 bases and J by 4 bases, 5 bases remained unmatched. The germline V gene has CDR1 SNHLY and CDR2 FYNNEI. The CDR3 DNA is TGTGCCAGCAGTGATAGGGGGCGAGGCTATGGCTACACCTTC. Translating it yields CASSDRGRGYGYTF.

This chain links TRBV7-2 with TRBJ2-1; 8 bases match TRBD2. Germline trimming cut 2 bases from V and 6 bases from J; bases unmatched to any gene: 6. This CDR3 contains 15 residues. The germline V gene encodes CDR1 SGHTA and CDR2 FQGNSA. The CDR3, as DNA: TGTGCCAGCAGCTTAACGAGCGGGAGAGTCAATGAGCAGTTCTTC. This codes for CASSLTSGRVNEQFF.

This sequence joins TRBV11-2 and TRBJ2-1; TRBD2 agrees at 12 bases. This CDR3 is built from 17 residues. With V trimmed by 2 bases and J by 7 bases, 9 bases remained unmatched. In germline, CDR1 is SGHAT, CDR2 FQNNGV. CDR3 DNA sequence: TGTGCCAGCAGCTTAAGCGCTAGCGGGAGGGCCTTGAATGAGCAGTTCTTC. Protein: CASSLSASGRALNEQFF. The whole variable domain, filled in from reference TRBV11-2 and TRBJ2-1, reads EAGVAQSPRYKIIEKRQSVAFWCNPISGHATLYWYQQILGQGPKLLIQFQNNGVVDDSQLPKDRFSAERLKGVDSTLKIQPAKLEDSAVYLCASSLSASGRALNEQFFGPGTRLTVL.

The chain couples TRBV10-3 to TRBJ2-2, with D perhaps TRBD1 (7 bases). There are 14 residues in the CDR3. The V end lost 7 bases, the J end lost 3 bases, and 12 bases lay between the germline ends. Per the germline V gene, CDR1 is ENHRY and CDR2 is SYGVKD. This CDR3 reads CAINPGGYTGELFF. The CDR3 DNA reads TGTGCCATCAACCCAGGGGGGTACACCGGGGAGCTGTTTTTT.

The sample holds a few counts of this clone. The chain uses TRBV5-1 and TRBJ2-2; 9 bases align to TRBD1. From germline, CDR1 is SGHRS and CDR2 YFSETQ. The CDR3 sequence is 17 residues long. V was clipped by 0 bases and J by 7 bases; unmatched bases: 10. DNA of the CDR3: TGCGCCAGCAGCTTGGTGGGTACAACAGGGGGCCTCGGGGAGCTGTTTTTT. This sequence encodes CASSLVGTTGGLGELFF.

This clone was recorded only once. V and J are TRBV25-1 and TRBJ1-1, with 8 bases aligning to TRBD1. The length of the CDR3 is 15 residues. CDR1 is MGHDK and CDR2 is SYGVNS in the germline V gene. V lost 4 bases and J lost 0; bases outside the gene matches: 4. The CDR3 bases are TGTGCCAGCAGTGGACAGGGGACCGTGAACACTGAAGCTTTCTTT. Translation gives CASSGQGTVNTEAFF.

This chain links TRBV6-2 or TRBV6-3 with TRBJ1-1; TRBD1 matches at 7 bases. V lost 0 bases, J lost 6 bases, and 7 bases stayed unmatched. Per the germline V gene, CDR1 is MNHEY and CDR2 is SVGEGT. The CDR3 covers 15 residues. Here the CDR3 reads CASSYSGGGGSEAFF. The CDR3 DNA is TGTGCCAGCAGTTACTCAGGAGGGGGCGGGTCTGAAGCTTTCTTT.

This rearrangement joins TRBV7-2 to TRBJ1-4; unclear D gene. The CDR3 has 12 residues. Germline assignment: CDR1 SGHTA and CDR2 FQGNSA. V shed 5 bases and J shed 8 bases, with 9 bases lying between them. CDR3 bases: TGTGCCAGCAGCCGAGCGAGGGAAAAACTGTTTTTT. This translates into CASSRAREKLFF.

The chain combines TRBV25-1 with TRBJ1-1; 12 bases match TRBD1. CDR3 size: 15 residues. The germline V gene encodes CDR1 MGHDK and CDR2 SYGVNS. V lost 6 bases to trimming and J lost 1 base; unmatched junction nucleotides: 3. CDR3 region: CASSGTGGPNTEAFF. CDR3 nucleotide sequence: TGTGCCAGCAGCGGGACAGGGGGCCCGAACACTGAAGCTTTCTTT. The full variable domain, its missing parts supplied by reference TRBV25-1 and TRBJ1-1, is EADIYQTPRYLVIGTGKKITLECSQTMGHDKMYWYQQDPGMELHLIHYSYGVNSTEKGDLSSESTVSRIRTEHFPLTLESARPSHTSQYLCASSGTGGPNTEAFFGQGTRLTVV.

The chain recombines TRBV3-1 (or the pseudogene TRBV3-2) with TRBJ1-5; 7 bases are a match to TRBD1. V dropped 1 base and J dropped 2; count of bases not matched to a gene: 5. The germline V gene encodes CDR1 LGHDT and CDR2 YNNKEL (reference sequence). The length of the CDR3 is 16 residues. DNA for the CDR3: TGTGCCAGCAGCCAAGGGAGGGGGCTGGGCAATCAGCCCCAGCATTTT. This translates into CASSQGRGLGNQPQHF.

The rearrangement joins TRBV6-2 or TRBV6-3 to TRBJ2-7; 7 positions match TRBD2. From germline, CDR1 is MNHEY and CDR2 SVGEGT. The CDR3 loop spans 16 amino acids. J was trimmed by 4 bases and V by 6 bases; bases with no gene match: 15. The CDR3 DNA is TGTGCCAGCAGCCCGATCCCGGGAGCGGGAAGGTACGAGCAGTACTTC. It codes for CASSPIPGAGRYEQYF.

DNA for the CDR3: TGTGCCAGCAGCTTAGAAACAGGGGGCAAGTTGGCCCTCCACTTT. Its protein is CASSLETGGKLALHF. V usage is TRBV7-8 and J usage is TRBJ1-6; 9 bases fit TRBD1. The CDR3 loop spans 15 amino acids. The junction had 9 bases not matched to a gene; V was cut back by 1 base and J by 14 bases. The germline V gene has CDR1 SGHVS and CDR2 FQNEAQ.

V gene TRBV6-5 combines with J gene TRBJ1-1; D might be TRBD1 (6 bases). The germline V and J ends were trimmed by 6 bases and 6 bases, with 11 bases remaining between them. Germline CDR1 is MNHEY and CDR2 is SVGAGI. The CDR3 spans 12 residues. In DNA, the CDR3 is TGTGCCAGCAGCTCGGACAGATCTGAAGCTTTCTTT. It translates to CASSSDRSEAFF.

The chain couples TRBV29-1 to TRBJ2-4; TRBD1 aligns across 7 bases. Germline CDR1 reads SQVTM; CDR2 reads ANQGSEA. The CDR3 loop spans 12 amino acids. Losses at the gene ends were 4 bases for V and 7 bases for J; bases not matched to a gene: 4. The CDR3 reads CSVGPTGNIQYF. The CDR3 DNA is TGCAGCGTTGGCCCGACAGGGAACATTCAGTACTTC.

This chain links TRBV7-3 with TRBJ1-1; D is unresolved. This CDR3 region has 13 residues. The V gene lost 2 bases and the J gene lost 3 bases, with 7 bases spanning the gap. Per the germline V gene, CDR1 is SGHTA and CDR2 is FQGTGA. The CDR3 coding sequence is TGTGCCAGCAGCTTATGGCAACACACTGAAGCTTTCTTT. It yields the protein CASSLWQHTEAFF.

The chain is built from TRBV23-1 and TRBJ1-2; a possible D gene is TRBD1 (5 bases). TRBV23-1 is identified as an open reading frame with a role that is uncertain. The CDR3 extends over 16 amino acids. Trimming stripped 2 bases from V and 4 bases from J, with 17 bases between. Written as DNA, the CDR3 is TGCGCCAGCAGTCAAGAGGAAGCCTCCGGGGGCTATGGCTACACCTTC. It is translated as CASSQEEASGGYGYTF.

The chain carries TRBV6-5 and TRBJ2-2, with D possibly being TRBD1 (6 bases). V gave up 5 bases and J gave up 6 bases, with 10 bases separating them. Germline V lookup: CDR1 MNHEY, CDR2 SVGAGI. There are 13 residues in the CDR3. In DNA, the CDR3 is TGTGCCAGCAGTATCCAGGGGCCCGGGGAGCTGTTTTTT. This sequence encodes CASSIQGPGELFF.